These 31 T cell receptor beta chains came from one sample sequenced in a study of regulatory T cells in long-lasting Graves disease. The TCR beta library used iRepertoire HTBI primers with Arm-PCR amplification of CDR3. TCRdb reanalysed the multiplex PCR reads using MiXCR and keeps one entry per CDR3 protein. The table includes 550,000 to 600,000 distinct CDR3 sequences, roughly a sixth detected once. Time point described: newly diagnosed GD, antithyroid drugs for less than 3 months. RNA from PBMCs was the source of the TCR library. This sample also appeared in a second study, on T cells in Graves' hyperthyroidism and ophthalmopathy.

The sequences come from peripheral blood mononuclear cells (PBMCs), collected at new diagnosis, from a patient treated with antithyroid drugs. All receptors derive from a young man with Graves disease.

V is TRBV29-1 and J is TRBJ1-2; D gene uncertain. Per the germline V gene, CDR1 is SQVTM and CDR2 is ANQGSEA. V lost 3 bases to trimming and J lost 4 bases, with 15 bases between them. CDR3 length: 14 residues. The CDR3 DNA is TGCAGCGTTGAGCTCCTACCCACTGTCTATGGCTACACCTTC. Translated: CSVELLPTVYGYTF. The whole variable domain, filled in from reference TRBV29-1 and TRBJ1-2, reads SAVISQKPSRDICQRGTSLTIQCQVDSQVTMMFWYRQQPGQSLTLIATANQGSEATYESGFVIDKFPISRPNLTFSTLTVSNMSPEDSSIYLCSVELLPTVYGYTFGSGTRLTVV.

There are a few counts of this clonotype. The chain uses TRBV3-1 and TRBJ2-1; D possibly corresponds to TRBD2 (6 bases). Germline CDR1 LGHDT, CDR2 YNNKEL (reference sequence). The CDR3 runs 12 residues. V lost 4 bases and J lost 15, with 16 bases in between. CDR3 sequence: CASSPPGLPWFF. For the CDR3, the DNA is TGTGCCAGCAGCCCCCCGGGACTCCCATGGTTCTTC.

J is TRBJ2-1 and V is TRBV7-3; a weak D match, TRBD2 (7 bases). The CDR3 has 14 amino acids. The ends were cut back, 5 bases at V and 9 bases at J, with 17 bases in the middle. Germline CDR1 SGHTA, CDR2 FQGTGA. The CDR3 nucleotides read TGTGCCAGCAGCATAGGACTAGGAGGGGGTGAGCAGTTCTTC. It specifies CASSIGLGGGEQFF.

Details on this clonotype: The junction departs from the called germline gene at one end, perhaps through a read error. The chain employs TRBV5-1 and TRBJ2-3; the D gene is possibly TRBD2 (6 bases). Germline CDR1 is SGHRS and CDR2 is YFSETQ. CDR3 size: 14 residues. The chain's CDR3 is CASSLGEATDTKYF. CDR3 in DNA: TGCGCCAGCAGCTTGGGGGAGGCCACAGATACGAAGTATTTT. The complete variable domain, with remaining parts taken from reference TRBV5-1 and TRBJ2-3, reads KAGVTQTPRYLIKTRGQQVTLSCSPISGHRSVSWYQQTPGQGLQFLFEYFSETQRNKGNFPGRFSGRQFSNSRSEMNVSTLELGDSALYLCASSLGEATDTKYFGPGTRLTVL.

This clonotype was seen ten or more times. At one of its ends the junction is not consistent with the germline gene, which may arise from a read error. Here the CDR3 DNA reads TGCAGTGCGAGAGCGGCCGGTCCCCAAACTGAAGCTTTCTTT. This gives the protein CSARAAGPQTEAFF. This chain links TRBV20-1 with TRBJ1-1; unclear D gene. This CDR3 is built from 14 residues. Germline CDR1 is DFQATT and CDR2 is SNEGSKA (reference sequence).

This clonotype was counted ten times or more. CDR3 sequence reads: CASSDSKGGNTEAFF. The CDR3 region has the DNA TGCGCCAGCAGCGACAGCAAGGGCGGCAACACTGAAGCTTTCTTT. The chain recombines TRBV5-1 with TRBJ1-1, with a weak D call TRBD1 (5 bases). The CDR3 runs 15 residues. From germline, CDR1 is SGHRS and CDR2 YFSETQ. V dropped 4 bases and J dropped 2 bases, with 15 bases sitting between them.

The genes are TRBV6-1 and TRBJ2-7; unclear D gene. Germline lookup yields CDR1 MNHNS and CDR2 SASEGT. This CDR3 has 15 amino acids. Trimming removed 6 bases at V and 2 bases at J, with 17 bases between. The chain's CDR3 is CASSILTVTTYEQYF. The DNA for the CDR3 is TGTGCCAGCAGCATACTAACCGTCACGACCTACGAGCAGTACTTC.

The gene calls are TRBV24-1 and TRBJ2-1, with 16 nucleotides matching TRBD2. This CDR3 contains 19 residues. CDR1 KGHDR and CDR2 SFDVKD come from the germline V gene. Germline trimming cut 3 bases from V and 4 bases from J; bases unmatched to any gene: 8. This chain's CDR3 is CATSDPGLAGGPSYNEQFF. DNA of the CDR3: TGTGCCACCAGTGATCCGGGACTAGCGGGAGGGCCGTCGTACAATGAGCAGTTCTTC.

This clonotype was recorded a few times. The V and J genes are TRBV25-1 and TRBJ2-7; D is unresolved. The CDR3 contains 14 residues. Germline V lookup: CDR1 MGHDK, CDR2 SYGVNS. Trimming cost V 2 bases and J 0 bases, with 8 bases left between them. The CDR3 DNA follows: TGTGCCAGCAGTGAACCGGGTTCCTCCTACGAGCAGTACTTC. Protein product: CASSEPGSSYEQYF.

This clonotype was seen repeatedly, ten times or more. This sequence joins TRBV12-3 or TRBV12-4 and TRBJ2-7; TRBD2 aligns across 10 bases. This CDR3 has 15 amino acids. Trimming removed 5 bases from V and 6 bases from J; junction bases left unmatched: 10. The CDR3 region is CASSLRSGREGEQYF. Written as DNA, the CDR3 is TGTGCCAGCAGTCTACGGAGCGGGAGGGAGGGCGAGCAGTACTTC.

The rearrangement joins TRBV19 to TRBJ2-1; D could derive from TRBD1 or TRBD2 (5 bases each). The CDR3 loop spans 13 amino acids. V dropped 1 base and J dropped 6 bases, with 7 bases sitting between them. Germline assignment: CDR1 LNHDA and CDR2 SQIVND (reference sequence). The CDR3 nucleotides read TGTGCCAGTAGTATAGTCGGGGCCAATGAGCAGTTCTTC. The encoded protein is CASSIVGANEQFF.

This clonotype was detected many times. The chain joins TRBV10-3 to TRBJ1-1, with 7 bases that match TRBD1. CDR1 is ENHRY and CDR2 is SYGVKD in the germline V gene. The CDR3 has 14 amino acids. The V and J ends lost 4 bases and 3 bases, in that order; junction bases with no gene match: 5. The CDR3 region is CAISGAGTDTEAFF. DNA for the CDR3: TGTGCCATCAGTGGAGCCGGGACAGACACTGAAGCTTTCTTT.

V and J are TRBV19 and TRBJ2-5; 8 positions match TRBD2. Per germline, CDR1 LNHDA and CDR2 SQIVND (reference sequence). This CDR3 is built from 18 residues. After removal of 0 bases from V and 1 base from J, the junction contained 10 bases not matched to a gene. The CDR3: CASSIDLLSGIIQETQYF. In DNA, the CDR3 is TGTGCCAGTAGTATAGATCTACTTAGCGGGATAATCCAAGAGACCCAGTACTTC.

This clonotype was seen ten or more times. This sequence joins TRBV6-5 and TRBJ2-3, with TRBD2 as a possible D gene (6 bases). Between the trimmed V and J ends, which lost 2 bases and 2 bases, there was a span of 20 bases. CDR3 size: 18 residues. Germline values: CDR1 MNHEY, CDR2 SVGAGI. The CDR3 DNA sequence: TGTGCCAGCAGTTACACCTACCTCGGGACTCTTAACACAGATACGCAGTATTTT. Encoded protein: CASSYTYLGTLNTDTQYF.

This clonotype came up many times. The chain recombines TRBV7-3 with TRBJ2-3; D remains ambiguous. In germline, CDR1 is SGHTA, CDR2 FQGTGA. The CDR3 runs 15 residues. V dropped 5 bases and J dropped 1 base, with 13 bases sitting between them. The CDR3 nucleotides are TGTGCCAGCAGCCTACAAGGCGGACGCACAGATACGCAGTATTTT. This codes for CASSLQGGRTDTQYF. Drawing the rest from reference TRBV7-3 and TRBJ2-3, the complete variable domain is GAGVSQTPSNKVTEKGKYVELRCDPISGHTALYWYRQSLGQGPEFLIYFQGTGAADDSGLPNDRFFAVRPEGSVSTLKIQRTERGDSAVYLCASSLQGGRTDTQYFGPGTRLTVL.

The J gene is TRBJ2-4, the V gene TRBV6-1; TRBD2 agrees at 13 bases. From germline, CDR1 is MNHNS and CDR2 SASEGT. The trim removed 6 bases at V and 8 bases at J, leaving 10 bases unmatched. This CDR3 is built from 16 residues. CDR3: CASSPGLAGTLDIQYF. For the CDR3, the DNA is TGTGCCAGCAGCCCGGGACTAGCGGGAACGTTGGACATTCAGTACTTC.

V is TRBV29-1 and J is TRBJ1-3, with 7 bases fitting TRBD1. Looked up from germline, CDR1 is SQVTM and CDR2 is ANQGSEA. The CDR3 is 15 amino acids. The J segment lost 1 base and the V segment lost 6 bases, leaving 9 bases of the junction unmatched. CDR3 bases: TGCAGCGTAACGGGACAGACCGCGTCTGGAAACACCATATATTTT. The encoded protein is CSVTGQTASGNTIYF.

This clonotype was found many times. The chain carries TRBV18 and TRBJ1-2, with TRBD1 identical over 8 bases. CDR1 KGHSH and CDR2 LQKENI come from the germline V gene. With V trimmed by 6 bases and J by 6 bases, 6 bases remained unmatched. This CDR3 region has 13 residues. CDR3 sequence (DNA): TGTGCCAGCTCGCCGGACAGGGCGAATGGCTACACCTTC. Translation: CASSPDRANGYTF.

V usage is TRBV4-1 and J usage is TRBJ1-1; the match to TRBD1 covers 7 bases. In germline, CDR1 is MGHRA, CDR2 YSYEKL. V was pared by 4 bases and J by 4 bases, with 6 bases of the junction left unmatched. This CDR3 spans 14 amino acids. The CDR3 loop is CASSPPNRGTEAFF. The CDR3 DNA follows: TGCGCCAGCAGCCCTCCTAACAGGGGCACTGAAGCTTTCTTT.

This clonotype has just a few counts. In nucleotides, the CDR3 is TGTGCCAGCAGTTTAGTGGGACTAGCGGGAGAAGTGGGGCAGATCGTCGGAGAGACCCAGTACTTC. Its protein product is CASSLVGLAGEVGQIVGETQYF. The chain recombines TRBV12-3 or TRBV12-4 with TRBJ2-5; 14 nucleotides align to TRBD2. V was pared by 1 base and J by 4 bases, with 20 bases of the junction left unmatched. The CDR3 is 22 amino acids.

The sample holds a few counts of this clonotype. The CDR3 DNA reads TGTGCCACCAGCACCCTGGGACAGCAAAACATTCAGTACTTC. It yields the protein CATSTLGQQNIQYF. V and J are TRBV15 and TRBJ2-4, with 7 bases identical to TRBD1. This CDR3 has 14 amino acids. After removal of 4 bases from V and 5 bases from J, the junction contained 5 bases not matched to a gene. CDR1 is LNHNV, CDR2 YYDKDF, per germline (reference sequence).

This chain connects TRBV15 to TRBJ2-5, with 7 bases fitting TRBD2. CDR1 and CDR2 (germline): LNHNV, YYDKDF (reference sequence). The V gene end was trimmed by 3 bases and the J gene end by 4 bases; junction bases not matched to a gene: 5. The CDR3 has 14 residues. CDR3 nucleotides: TGTGCCACCAGCAGGGGGGGGAGCGGAGAGACCCAGTACTTC. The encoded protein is CATSRGGSGETQYF.

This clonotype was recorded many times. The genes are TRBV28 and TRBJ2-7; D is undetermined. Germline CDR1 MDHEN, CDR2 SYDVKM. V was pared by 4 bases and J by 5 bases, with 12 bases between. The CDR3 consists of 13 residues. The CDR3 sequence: CASSSSPLNEQYF. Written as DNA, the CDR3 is TGTGCCAGCAGTTCCTCTCCTCTTAACGAGCAGTACTTC.

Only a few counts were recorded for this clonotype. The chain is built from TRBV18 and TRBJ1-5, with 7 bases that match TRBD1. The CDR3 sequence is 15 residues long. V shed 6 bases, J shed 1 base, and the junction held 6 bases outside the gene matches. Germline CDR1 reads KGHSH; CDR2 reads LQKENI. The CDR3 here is CASSRRGESNQPQHF. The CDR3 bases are TGTGCCAGCTCTCGCAGGGGGGAGAGCAATCAGCCCCAGCATTTT.

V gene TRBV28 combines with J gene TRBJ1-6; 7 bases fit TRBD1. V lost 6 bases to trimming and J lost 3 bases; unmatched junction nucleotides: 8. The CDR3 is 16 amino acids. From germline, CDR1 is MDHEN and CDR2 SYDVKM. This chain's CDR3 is CASRGTARVYNSPLHF. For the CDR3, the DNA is TGTGCCAGCAGGGGGACAGCGAGGGTCTATAATTCACCCCTCCACTTT.

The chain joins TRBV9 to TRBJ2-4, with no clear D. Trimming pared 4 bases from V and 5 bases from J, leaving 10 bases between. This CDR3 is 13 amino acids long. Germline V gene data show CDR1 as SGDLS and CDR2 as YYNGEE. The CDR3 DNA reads TGTGCCAGCAGCTCAACCCCGGAAAACATTCAGTACTTC. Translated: CASSSTPENIQYF.

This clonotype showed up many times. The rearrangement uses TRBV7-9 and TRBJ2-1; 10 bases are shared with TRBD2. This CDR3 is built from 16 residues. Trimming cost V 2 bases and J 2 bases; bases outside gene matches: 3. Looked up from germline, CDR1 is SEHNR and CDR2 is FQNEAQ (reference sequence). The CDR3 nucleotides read TGTGCCAGCAGCTTATTCCTAGCGGGAGCCTACAATGAGCAGTTCTTC. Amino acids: CASSLFLAGAYNEQFF.

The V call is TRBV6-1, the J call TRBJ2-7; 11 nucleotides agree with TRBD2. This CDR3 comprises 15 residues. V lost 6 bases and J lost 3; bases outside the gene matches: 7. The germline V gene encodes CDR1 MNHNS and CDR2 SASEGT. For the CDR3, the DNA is TGTGCCAGCAGGTATGGGACTAGCGGCCACTACGAGCAGTACTTC. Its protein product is CASRYGTSGHYEQYF.

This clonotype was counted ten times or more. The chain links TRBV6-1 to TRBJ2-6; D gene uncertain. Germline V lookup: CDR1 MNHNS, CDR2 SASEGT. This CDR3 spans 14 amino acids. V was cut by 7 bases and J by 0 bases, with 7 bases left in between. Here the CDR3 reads CASIGSSGANVLTF. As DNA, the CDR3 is TGTGCCAGCATAGGCAGCTCTGGGGCCAACGTCCTGACTTTC.

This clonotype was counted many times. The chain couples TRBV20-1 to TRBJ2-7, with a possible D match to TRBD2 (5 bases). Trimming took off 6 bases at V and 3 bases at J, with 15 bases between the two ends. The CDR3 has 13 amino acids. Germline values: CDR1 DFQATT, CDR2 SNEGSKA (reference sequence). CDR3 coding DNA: TGCAGTGCCCGACCGCCGGCGGGCTACGAGCAGTACTTC. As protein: CSARPPAGYEQYF.

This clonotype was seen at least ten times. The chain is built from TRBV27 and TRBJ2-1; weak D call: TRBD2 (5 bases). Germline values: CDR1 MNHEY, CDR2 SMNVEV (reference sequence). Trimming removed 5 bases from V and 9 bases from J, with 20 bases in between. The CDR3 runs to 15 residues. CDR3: CASSPRLAPEGEQFF. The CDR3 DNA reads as TGTGCCAGCAGTCCGAGGCTAGCCCCCGAAGGTGAGCAGTTCTTC.